This T cell receptor beta chain came from a study of response to subunit inactivated influenza vaccine. Whole-study findings and limits: The authors suggested that few new T cells are recruited per seasonal influenza vaccination.

Germline CDR1 reads SGHTA; CDR2 reads FQGNSA. Trimming shortened V by 5 bases and J by 5 bases, and 15 bases separated the two germline ends. The CDR3 extends over 15 amino acids. This clonotype was seen many times. The antigen is unknown. TCRdb redid the calling of the RT-PCR reads with MiXCR, one entry per CDR3 protein. The data contain about 780,000 distinct CDR3 sequences, about a fifth of them seen just once; the ten biggest clones take up under 13%. Source: PBMCs from blood, taken approximately 5 days after vaccination. The sequence derives from a man aged 50 to 60 who received an inactivated influenza vaccine. This chain links TRBV7-2 with TRBJ2-2; D call uncertain. CDR3 bases: TGTGCCAGCAGCAATCCCGAGACGTCGACCGGGGAGCTGTTTTTT. Its translation is CASSNPETSTGELFF.